This entry features one TCR beta chain sequence. The target antigen is unknown. Here immunoSEQ multiplex PCR was the method, and the copy in TCRdb shows in-frame clones only, minus some. Of some 180,000 clones in the sample, about nine tenths were seen once. This entry is derived from a study of cytomegalovirus exposure and HLA in healthy donors. The CDR3 runs 15 residues. Germline CDR1 and CDR2: MDHEN and SYDVKM. Losses at the gene ends were 7 bases for V and 5 bases for J; bases not matched to a gene: 13. Study-level points and caveats: One later analysis, an examination of the roughly 110 validation repertoires, found that first-cohort TCR clusters tended to co-occur in them. Generally TCR sequences proved uncommon, though certain public TCRs appeared in numerous donors. The study designated some 180 TCR beta chains cytomegalovirus-associated.

The clonotype was recovered from a man aged 30 to 45 in good health and CMV-seropositive. Input material: PBMCs. The V and J genes are TRBV28 and TRBJ1-2; TRBD1 agrees at 7 bases. As DNA, the CDR3 is TGTGCCAGCACCGAGGGGGCAGGACGGGGGTATGGCTACACCTTC. It specifies CASTEGAGRGYGYTF.